The 17 T cell receptor beta chains listed next were all sequenced from one sample in a study of shared clonotypes between healthy human individuals. Libraries were prepared by immunoSEQ multiplex PCR; TCRdb keeps only in-frame clonotypes and omits some of them. Among a few million clones listed, just over 90% were seen once. Source material: naive CD4+ T cells sorted from blood. Indicated subset: CD45RA+ positively selected. The receptors were gathered from a man between 18 and 35 years old in good health.

This chain joins TRBV5-6 and TRBJ2-3; TRBD1 agrees at 10 bases. The CDR3 contains 16 residues. J lost 2 bases, V lost 2 bases, and 5 bases had no gene match. Germline loops: CDR1 SGHDT, CDR2 YYEEEE. CDR3 sequence: CASSLGDRGPTDTQYF. As DNA, the CDR3 is TGTGCCAGCAGCTTAGGGGACAGGGGACCCACAGATACGCAGTATTTT.

The chain joins TRBV13 to TRBJ2-6; 12 bases align to TRBD1. V lost 5 bases to trimming and J lost 2 bases; unmatched junction nucleotides: 10. Germline CDR1 is PRHDT and CDR2 is FYEKMQ (reference sequence). CDR3 length equals 19 residues. The CDR3 nucleotides read TGTGCCAGCAGCACTGGGACAGGGGGCCGTCACACTGGGGCCAACGTCCTGACTTTC. As protein: CASSTGTGGRHTGANVLTF.

The J gene is TRBJ2-2, the V gene TRBV11-2; 10 bases agree with TRBD2. The V gene's germline CDR1 is SGHAT and CDR2 FQNNGV. The J segment lost 4 bases and the V segment lost 3 bases, leaving 5 bases of the junction unmatched. This CDR3 comprises 16 residues. The CDR3 coding sequence is TGTGCCAGCAGCTTGAGCGGGGGGGCCCTCACCGGGGAGCTGTTTTTT. This encodes CASSLSGGALTGELFF.

This clone was seen only once. The chain carries TRBV7-2 and TRBJ2-1; 7 bases are shared with TRBD2. V lost 3 bases and J lost 0; bases outside the gene matches: 5. Germline CDR1 is SGHTA and CDR2 is FQGNSA. The CDR3 extends over 16 amino acids. The DNA of the CDR3 is TGTGCCAGCAGCTTCGACGGCGGGAGCTCCTACAATGAGCAGTTCTTC. Its translation: CASSFDGGSSYNEQFF.

The V gene is TRBV30, the J gene TRBJ2-2, with TRBD1 matching over 12 bases. Germline V gene sequence: CDR1 GTSNPN, CDR2 SVGIG (reference sequence). V was pared by 4 bases and J by 4 bases, with 10 bases of the junction left unmatched. There are 17 residues in the CDR3. The CDR3 DNA follows: TGTGCCTGGACCCACGGGACAGGGGGCGCCGGCACCGGGGAGCTGTTTTTT. Amino acids: CAWTHGTGGAGTGELFF.

This clone appeared once. The chain is built from TRBV2 and TRBJ2-1, with D possibly being TRBD2 (6 bases). The germline gives CDR1 SNHLY, CDR2 FYNNEI. V was shortened by 7 bases and J by 7 bases, with 17 bases between the two germline ends. There are 14 residues in the CDR3. For the CDR3, the DNA is TGTGCCAGCACCCCCGGACTTAGCGGAAATGAGCAGTTCTTC. It specifies CASTPGLSGNEQFF.

V is TRBV5-4 and J is TRBJ2-2; perhaps TRBD2 as D (6 bases). The germline V and J ends were trimmed by 9 bases and 2 bases, with 8 bases remaining between them. CDR1 is SGHNT, CDR2 YYREEE, per germline (reference sequence). This CDR3 comprises 12 residues. CDR3 sequence: CAIGLNTGELFF. As DNA, the CDR3 is TGTGCCATCGGACTAAACACCGGGGAGCTGTTTTTT.

This chain connects TRBV6-5 to TRBJ1-5; D call uncertain. The germline CDR1 and CDR2 sequences are MNHEY and SVGAGI. The V and J ends lost 4 bases and 2 bases respectively, with 12 bases between them. CDR3 length equals 15 residues. The CDR3 protein is CASSSLDGRNQPQHF. In DNA form, the CDR3 reads TGTGCCAGCAGTTCCCTGGACGGACGCAATCAGCCCCAGCATTTT.

J is TRBJ2-7 and V is TRBV30; D perhaps matches TRBD2 (7 bases). Germline assignment: CDR1 GTSNPN and CDR2 SVGIG (reference sequence). V gave up 5 bases and J gave up 3 bases, with 29 bases separating them. The CDR3 is 18 residues long. The CDR3 loop reads CAWPPDGSGGSCIYEQYF. The CDR3 DNA sequence: TGTGCCTGGCCCCCAGACGGGTCGGGGGGCTCTTGCATCTACGAGCAGTACTTC.

The CDR3: CASSSKVGVNQPQHF. The CDR3 nucleotides read TGTGCCAGCAGTTCGAAGGTAGGGGTCAATCAGCCCCAGCATTTT. The rearrangement joins TRBV7-2 to TRBJ1-5; tentative D call: TRBD1 (5 bases). The CDR3 extends over 15 amino acids. CDR1 and CDR2 (germline): SGHTA, FQGNSA. V lost 6 bases and J lost 3, with 15 bases in between.

This clone was seen more than once but under ten times. This chain links TRBV4-3 with TRBJ1-5; D possibly corresponds to TRBD1 (6 bases). This CDR3 is built from 14 residues. Per the germline V gene, CDR1 is LGHNA and CDR2 is YSLEER. Trimming removed 1 base from V and 5 bases from J, with 9 bases in between. The DNA of the CDR3 is TGCGCCAGCAGCCAAGGCACAGGGTATCAGCCCCAGCATTTT. Translated: CASSQGTGYQPQHF.

In the case of this clone: Other DNA sequences from this sample encode an identical CDR3 as well. The chain couples TRBV7-6 to TRBJ1-2; 8 bases align to TRBD1. With 5 bases clipped from V and 0 bases from J, the junction kept 5 bases outside the gene matches. Germline V lookup: CDR1 SGHVS, CDR2 FNYEAQ. The CDR3 has 15 amino acids. DNA for the CDR3: TGTGCCAGCAGCCCCGGGACAGGAACTAACTATGGCTACACCTTC. This codes for CASSPGTGTNYGYTF.

In the case of this clone: Relative to the germline gene, one junction end is altered; a read error may explain this. The genes are TRBV7-7 and TRBJ2-2; D not resolved. This CDR3 spans 13 amino acids. Per the germline V gene, CDR1 is SSHAT and CDR2 is FNYEAQ (reference sequence). This chain's CDR3 is CASSLYSTGELFF. CDR3 DNA sequence: TGTGCTAGCAGCTTATACAGTACCGGGGAGCTGTTTTTT.

This rearrangement joins TRBV6-5 to TRBJ2-1; the D is unclear. The CDR3 totals 11 residues. Trimming removed 4 bases from V and 9 bases from J, with 7 bases in between. Looked up from germline, CDR1 is MNHEY and CDR2 is SVGAGI. The DNA for the CDR3 is TGTGCCAGCAGTTCATACGGTGAGCAGTTCTTC. It codes for CASSSYGEQFF.

The chain combines TRBV11-2 with TRBJ2-5; 8 nucleotides match TRBD1. CDR3 length: 14 residues. Germline V gene sequence: CDR1 SGHAT, CDR2 FQNNGV. V was pared by 4 bases and J by 1 base, with 2 bases of the junction left unmatched. The chain's CDR3 is CASSSGQGQETQYF. The DNA for the CDR3 is TGTGCCAGCAGCTCCGGACAGGGCCAAGAGACCCAGTACTTC.

V is TRBV12-5 and J is TRBJ2-1; D remains unclear. CDR1 is LGHNT, CDR2 FRNRAP, per germline. Trimming shortened V by 2 bases and J by 5 bases, and 7 bases separated the two germline ends. The CDR3 runs to 13 residues. CDR3 sequence (DNA): TGTGCTAGTGGTTTGTTTGTGAACAATGAGCAGTTCTTC. Translating it yields CASGLFVNNEQFF.

The chain joins TRBV5-1 to TRBJ2-6, with D possibly TRBD1 on 5 matching bases. The V end lost 0 bases, the J end lost 0 bases, and 13 bases lay between the germline ends. Per germline, CDR1 SGHRS and CDR2 YFSETQ. This CDR3 has 18 residues. CDR3 sequence (DNA): TGCGCCAGCAGCTTGGTGGCAGGGTCCTACTCTGGGGCCAACGTCCTGACTTTC. This translates into CASSLVAGSYSGANVLTF.